This TCR beta chain comes out of a study of shared clonotypes between healthy human individuals. Study outcomes and limitations: Investigators collected only blood, and repertoires in tissues likely differ. The four-donor shared clonotypes exceeded non-shared clonotypes in generation probability, with non-shared ones scoring lower.

Sequencing was performed with immunoSEQ multiplex PCR; in TCRdb, only in-frame clones are kept and a portion is missing. The sample holds over 700,000 clones, 55% to 75% seen once. CDR3 size: 15 residues. Germline V gene data show CDR1 as SGHVS and CDR2 as FNYEAQ. After removal of 5 bases from V and 2 bases from J, the junction contained 5 bases not matched to a gene. To note about this clone: Its antigen is not identified.

The sample was memory CD4+ T cells sorted from blood. Subset given: CD45RA-negative fraction. This receptor was identified in a woman in her twenties or thirties in good health. This chain uses TRBV7-6 with TRBJ1-4, with 7 nucleotides matching TRBD1. The DNA of the CDR3 is TGTGCCAGCAGCCAGACAGGGTACACTAATGAAAAACTGTTTTTT. Translated, it gives CASSQTGYTNEKLFF.